The clone carrying this T cell receptor beta chain was detected only a few times. Amplification of TCR beta CDR3 regions was performed using RNA transcripts as template. RT-PCR in the first round (using the HTBI primer set) targeted the TCR CDR3. TCRdb re-called the multiplex PCR reads through MiXCR, storing one row per CDR3 protein. Of approximately 710,000 distinct CDR3 sequences in the sample, roughly 17% were seen once. The sample comes from a study of T cells in Graves' hyperthyroidism and ophthalmopathy. V was clipped by 5 bases and J by 4 bases; unmatched bases: 14. Per the germline V gene, CDR1 is MDHEN and CDR2 is SYDVKM. CDR3 length: 18 residues.

The rearrangement joins TRBV28 to TRBJ1-5; the match to TRBD1 covers 10 bases. The origin of this receptor is a man between 45 and 60 years old with Graves' hyperthyroidism. The specimen was blood. The CDR3 sequence is CASSGPLNGQGENQPQHF. DNA of the CDR3: TGTGCCAGCAGTGGCCCCTTGAATGGACAGGGGGAAAATCAGCCCCAGCATTTT.